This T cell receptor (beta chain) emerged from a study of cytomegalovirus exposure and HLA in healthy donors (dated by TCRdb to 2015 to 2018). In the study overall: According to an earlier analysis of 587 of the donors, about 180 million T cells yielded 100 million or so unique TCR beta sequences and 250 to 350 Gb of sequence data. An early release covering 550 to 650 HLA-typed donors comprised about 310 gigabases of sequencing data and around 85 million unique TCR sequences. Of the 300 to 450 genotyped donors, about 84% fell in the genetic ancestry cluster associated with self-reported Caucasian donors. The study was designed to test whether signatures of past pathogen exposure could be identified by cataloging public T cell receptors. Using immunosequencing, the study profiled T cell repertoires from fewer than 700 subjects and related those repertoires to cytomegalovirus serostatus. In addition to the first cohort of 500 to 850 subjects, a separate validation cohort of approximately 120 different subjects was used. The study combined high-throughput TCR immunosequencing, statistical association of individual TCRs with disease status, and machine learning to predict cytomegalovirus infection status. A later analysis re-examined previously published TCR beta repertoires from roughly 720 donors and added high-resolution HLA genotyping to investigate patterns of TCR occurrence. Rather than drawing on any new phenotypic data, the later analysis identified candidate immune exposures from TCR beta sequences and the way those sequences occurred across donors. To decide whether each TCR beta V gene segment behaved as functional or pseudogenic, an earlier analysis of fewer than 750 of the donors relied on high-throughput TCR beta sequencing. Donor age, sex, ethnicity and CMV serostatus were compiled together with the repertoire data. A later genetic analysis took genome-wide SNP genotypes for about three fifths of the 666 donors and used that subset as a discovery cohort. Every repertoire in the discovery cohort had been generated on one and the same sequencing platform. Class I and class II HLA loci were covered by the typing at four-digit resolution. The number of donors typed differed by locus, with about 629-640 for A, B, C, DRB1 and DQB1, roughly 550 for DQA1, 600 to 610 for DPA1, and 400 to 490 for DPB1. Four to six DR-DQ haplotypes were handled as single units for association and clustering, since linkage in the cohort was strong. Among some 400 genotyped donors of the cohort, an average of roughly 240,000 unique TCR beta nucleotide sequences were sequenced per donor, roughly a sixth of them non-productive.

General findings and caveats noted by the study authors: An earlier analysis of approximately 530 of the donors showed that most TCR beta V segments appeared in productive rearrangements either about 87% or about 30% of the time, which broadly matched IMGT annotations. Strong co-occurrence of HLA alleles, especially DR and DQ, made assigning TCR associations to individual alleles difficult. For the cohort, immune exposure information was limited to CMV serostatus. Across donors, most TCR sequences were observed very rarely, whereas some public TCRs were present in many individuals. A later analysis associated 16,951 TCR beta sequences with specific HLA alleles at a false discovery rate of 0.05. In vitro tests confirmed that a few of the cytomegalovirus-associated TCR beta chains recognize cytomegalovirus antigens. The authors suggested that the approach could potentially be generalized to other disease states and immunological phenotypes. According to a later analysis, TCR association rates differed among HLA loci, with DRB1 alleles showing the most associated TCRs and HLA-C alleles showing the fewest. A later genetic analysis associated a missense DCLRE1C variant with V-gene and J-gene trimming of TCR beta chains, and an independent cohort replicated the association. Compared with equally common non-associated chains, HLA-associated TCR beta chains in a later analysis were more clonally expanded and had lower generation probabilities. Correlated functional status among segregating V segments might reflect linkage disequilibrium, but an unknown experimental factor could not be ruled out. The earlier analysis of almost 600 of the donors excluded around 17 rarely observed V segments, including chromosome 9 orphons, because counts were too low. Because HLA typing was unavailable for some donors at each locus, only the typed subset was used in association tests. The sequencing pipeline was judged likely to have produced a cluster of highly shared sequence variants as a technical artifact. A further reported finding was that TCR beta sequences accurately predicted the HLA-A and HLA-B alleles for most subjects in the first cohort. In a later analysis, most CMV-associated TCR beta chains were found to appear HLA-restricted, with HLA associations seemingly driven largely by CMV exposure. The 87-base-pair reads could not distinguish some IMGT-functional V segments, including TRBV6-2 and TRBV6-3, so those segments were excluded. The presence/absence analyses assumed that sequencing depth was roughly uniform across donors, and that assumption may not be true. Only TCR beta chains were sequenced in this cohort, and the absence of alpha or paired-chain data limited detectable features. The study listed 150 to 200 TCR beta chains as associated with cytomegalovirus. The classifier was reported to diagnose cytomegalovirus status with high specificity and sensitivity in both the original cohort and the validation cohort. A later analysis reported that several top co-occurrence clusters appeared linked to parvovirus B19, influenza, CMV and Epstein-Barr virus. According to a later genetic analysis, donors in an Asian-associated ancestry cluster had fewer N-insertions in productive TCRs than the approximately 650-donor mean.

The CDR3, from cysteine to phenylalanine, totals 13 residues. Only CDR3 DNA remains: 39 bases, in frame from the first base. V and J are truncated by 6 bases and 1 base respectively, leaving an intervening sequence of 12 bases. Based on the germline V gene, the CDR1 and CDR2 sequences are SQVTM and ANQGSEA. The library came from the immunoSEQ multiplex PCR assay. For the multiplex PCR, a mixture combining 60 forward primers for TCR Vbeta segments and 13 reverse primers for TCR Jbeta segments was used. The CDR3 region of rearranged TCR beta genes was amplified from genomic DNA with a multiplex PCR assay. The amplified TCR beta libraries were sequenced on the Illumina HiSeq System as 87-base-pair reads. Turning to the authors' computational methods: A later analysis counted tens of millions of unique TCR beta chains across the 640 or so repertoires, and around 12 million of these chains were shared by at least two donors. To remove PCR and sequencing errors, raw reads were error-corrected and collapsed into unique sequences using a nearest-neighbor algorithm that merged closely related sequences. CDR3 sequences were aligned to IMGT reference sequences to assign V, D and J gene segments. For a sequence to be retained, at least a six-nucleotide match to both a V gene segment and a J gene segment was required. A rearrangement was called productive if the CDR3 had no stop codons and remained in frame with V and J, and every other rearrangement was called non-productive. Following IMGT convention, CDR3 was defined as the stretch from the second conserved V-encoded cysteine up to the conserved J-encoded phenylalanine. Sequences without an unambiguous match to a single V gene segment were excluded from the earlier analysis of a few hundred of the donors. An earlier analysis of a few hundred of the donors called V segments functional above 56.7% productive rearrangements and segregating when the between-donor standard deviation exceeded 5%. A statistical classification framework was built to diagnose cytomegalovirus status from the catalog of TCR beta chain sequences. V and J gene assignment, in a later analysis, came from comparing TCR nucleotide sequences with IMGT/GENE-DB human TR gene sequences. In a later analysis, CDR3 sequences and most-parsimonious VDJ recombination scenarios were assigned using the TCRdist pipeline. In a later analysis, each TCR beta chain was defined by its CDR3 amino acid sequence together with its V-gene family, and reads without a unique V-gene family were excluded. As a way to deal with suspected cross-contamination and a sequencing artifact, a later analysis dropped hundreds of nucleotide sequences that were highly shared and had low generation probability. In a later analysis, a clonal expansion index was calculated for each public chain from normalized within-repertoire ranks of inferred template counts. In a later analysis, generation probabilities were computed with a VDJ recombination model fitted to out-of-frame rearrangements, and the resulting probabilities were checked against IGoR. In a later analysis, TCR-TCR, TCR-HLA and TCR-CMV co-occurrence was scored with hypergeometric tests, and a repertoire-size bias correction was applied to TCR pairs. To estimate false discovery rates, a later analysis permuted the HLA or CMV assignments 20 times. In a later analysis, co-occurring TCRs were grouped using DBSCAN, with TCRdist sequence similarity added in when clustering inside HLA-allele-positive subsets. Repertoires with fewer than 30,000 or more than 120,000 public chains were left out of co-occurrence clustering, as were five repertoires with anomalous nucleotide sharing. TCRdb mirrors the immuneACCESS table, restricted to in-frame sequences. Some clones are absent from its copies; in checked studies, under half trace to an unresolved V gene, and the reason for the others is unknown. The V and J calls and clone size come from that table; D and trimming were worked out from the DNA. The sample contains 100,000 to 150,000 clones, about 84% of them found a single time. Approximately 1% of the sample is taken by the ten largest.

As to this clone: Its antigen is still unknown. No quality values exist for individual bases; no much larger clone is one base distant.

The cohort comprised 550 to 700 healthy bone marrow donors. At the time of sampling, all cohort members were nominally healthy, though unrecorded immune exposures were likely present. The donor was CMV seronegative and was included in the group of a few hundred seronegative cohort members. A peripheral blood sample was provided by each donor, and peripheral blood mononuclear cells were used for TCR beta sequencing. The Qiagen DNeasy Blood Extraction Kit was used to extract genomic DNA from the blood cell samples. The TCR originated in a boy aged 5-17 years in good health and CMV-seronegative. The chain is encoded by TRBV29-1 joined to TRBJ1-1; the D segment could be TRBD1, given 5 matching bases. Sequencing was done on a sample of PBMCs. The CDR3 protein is CSVRREGNTEAFF. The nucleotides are TGCAGCGTACGCAGGGAGGGGAACACTGAAGCTTTCTTT. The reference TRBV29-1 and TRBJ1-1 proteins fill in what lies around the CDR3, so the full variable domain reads SAVISQKPSRDICQRGTSLTIQCQVDSQVTMMFWYRQQPGQSLTLIATANQGSEATYESGFVIDKFPISRPNLTFSTLTVSNMSPEDSSIYLCSVRREGNTEAFFGQGTRLTVV.